The T cell receptor (beta chain) under discussion was sequenced for a study of response to subunit inactivated influenza vaccine. In germline, CDR1 is SGHTA, CDR2 FQGNSA. This CDR3 spans 14 amino acids. This clonotype was detected only a few times. No antigen is known for it. One base away lies a much larger clone, so this may be a sequencing read error. Findings and limits, study-wide: The authors suggested that few new T cells are recruited per seasonal influenza vaccination.

TCRdb itself ran the RT-PCR reads through MiXCR, one entry per CDR3 protein. The table lists around 200,000 distinct CDR3 sequences, around a tenth of them singletons. The TCR comes from a man over 45 who received an inactivated influenza vaccine. The starting material was non-naive T cells sorted from PBMCs, obtained on the day of vaccination. The chain couples TRBV7-2 to TRBJ1-5, with D possibly matching TRBD1 (6 bases). The CDR3: CASRFQGIGQPQPF. The CDR3 DNA is TGTGCCAGCAGATTTCAGGGAATTGGACAGCCCCAGCCTTTT.